These 26 T cell receptor beta chains were all obtained from the same sample, sequenced in a study of blood T cell repertoires in COVID-19 (dated by TCRdb to 2018 to 2021). The library was prepared using the immunoSEQ multiplex PCR assay. The table was pulled from immuneACCESS by TCRdb, which kept in-frame rearrangements only. Such tables lose some clones; where checked, under half of the loss comes from unresolved V genes, and the rest has no known cause. The table for this sample lists roughly 80,000 clones; 88% of them were counted only once. Of the sample, 9.1% is held by the ten largest clones. The source material was peripheral blood. Every receptor here comes from a human donor in a cohort sampled during active COVID-19.

V usage is TRBV12-5 and J usage is TRBJ2-3, with TRBD1 as a possible D gene (5 bases). Germline lookup yields CDR1 LGHNT and CDR2 FRNRAP. The CDR3 covers 13 residues. Trimming removed 6 bases at V and 2 bases at J, with 9 bases between. CDR3 bases: TGTGCTAGTGGACGGACATACACAGATACGCAGTATTTT. Translating it yields CASGRTYTDTQYF.

The chain employs TRBV2 and TRBJ1-1; TRBD1 is a possible D gene (6 bases). The CDR3 has 14 amino acids. Germline lookup yields CDR1 SNHLY and CDR2 FYNNEI. Between the trimmed V and J ends, which lost 6 bases and 2 bases, there was a span of 13 bases. CDR3 sequence: CASRRRTVNTEAFF. Here the CDR3 DNA reads TGTGCCAGCAGAAGACGGACAGTAAACACTGAAGCTTTCTTT.

The chain uses TRBV7-8 and TRBJ2-7; tentatively, D is TRBD2 (7 bases). This CDR3 is built from 15 residues. In germline, CDR1 is SGHVS, CDR2 FQNEAQ. Deletions cut 5 bases from V and 7 bases from J, with 21 bases between. CDR3 sequence (DNA): TGTGCCAGCAGCCCCCTCCAAGGGGGAGCGGGGGAGCAGTACTTC. Translating it yields CASSPLQGGAGEQYF. Drawing the rest from reference TRBV7-8 and TRBJ2-7, the complete variable domain is GAGVSQSPRYKVAKRGQDVALRCDPISGHVSLFWYQQALGQGPEFLTYFQNEAQLDKSGLPSDRFFAERPEGSVSTLKIQRTQQEDSAVYLCASSPLQGGAGEQYFGPGTRLTVT.

This chain uses TRBV30 with TRBJ1-1; D ambiguous. Per the germline V gene, CDR1 is GTSNPN and CDR2 is SVGIG (reference sequence). CDR3 length: 13 amino acids. The V end was cut by 2 bases, the J end by 6 bases, with 13 bases between. The CDR3 DNA reads TGTGCCTGGAGTCGGCGGGATCGAGCTGAAGCTTTCTTT. It specifies CAWSRRDRAEAFF.

V is TRBV5-6 and J is TRBJ2-5; weak D call: TRBD2 (6 bases). CDR3 length equals 14 residues. The V and J ends lost 4 bases and 4 bases respectively, with 14 bases between them. Germline CDR1 SGHDT, CDR2 YYEEEE. CDR3 sequence (DNA): TGTGCCAGCAGCCCGATAGCGGATCCAGAGACCCAGTACTTC. Translating gives CASSPIADPETQYF.

V is TRBV10-3 and J is TRBJ2-3, with TRBD2 as a possible D gene (6 bases). Germline lookup yields CDR1 ENHRY and CDR2 SYGVKD. The CDR3 runs 13 residues. V was trimmed by 6 bases and J by 1 base, leaving 8 bases between them. The CDR3 nucleotides read TGTGCCATCAGGGCTAGCGGCACAGATACGCAGTATTTT. This translates into CAIRASGTDTQYF.

The chain uses TRBV12-3 or TRBV12-4 and TRBJ1-1; no clear D gene. Trimming cost V 3 bases and J 8 bases, with 7 bases left between them. The CDR3 covers 11 residues. CDR3 sequence: CASSFGLEAFF. The CDR3, as DNA: TGTGCCAGCAGTTTTGGCCTGGAAGCTTTCTTT.

The V gene is TRBV29-1, the J gene TRBJ2-7; TRBD1 aligns across 8 bases. Germline V gene data show CDR1 as SQVTM and CDR2 as ANQGSEA. The V segment lost 0 bases and the J segment 1 base; nucleotides outside the gene matches: 5. The CDR3 is made up of 15 amino acids. This chain's CDR3 is CSVEDQDRGSYEQYF. As DNA, the CDR3 is TGCAGCGTTGAAGACCAAGACAGGGGATCCTACGAGCAGTACTTC.

The chain employs TRBV7-2 and TRBJ2-7; 10 bases are shared with TRBD2. Germline lookup yields CDR1 SGHTA and CDR2 FQGNSA. J was trimmed by 7 bases and V by 3 bases; bases with no gene match: 15. The CDR3 length is 17 residues. CDR3 sequence reads: CASSFSLRSGGAREQYF. Here the CDR3 DNA reads TGTGCCAGCAGCTTCTCTCTCCGGAGCGGGGGGGCTCGGGAGCAGTACTTC.

The chain joins TRBV5-1 to TRBJ2-7; D unresolved. The germline V gene has CDR1 SGHRS and CDR2 YFSETQ. The CDR3 has 13 residues. V lost 0 bases and J 3 bases, leaving 7 bases between the germline ends. In nucleotides, the CDR3 is TGCGCCAGCAGCTTGGTCCCGTACTACGAGCAGTACTTC. This codes for CASSLVPYYEQYF.

This chain links TRBV19 with TRBJ2-1; TRBD1 matches at 8 bases. The germline V gene has CDR1 LNHDA and CDR2 SQIVND (reference sequence). Unmatched junction bases numbered 5, after V lost 5 bases and J lost 8 bases. The CDR3 runs 13 residues. As DNA, the CDR3 is TGTGCCAGTAGTCTGACAGGGGATCATGAGCAGTTCTTC. This sequence encodes CASSLTGDHEQFF.

The count of this clone is one. Other DNA sequences in the sample encode the same CDR3. This chain connects TRBV5-4 to TRBJ1-2; D gene unclear. Germline CDR1 and CDR2: SGHNT and YYREEE (reference sequence). This CDR3 is built from 12 residues. Trimming cost V 0 bases and J 4 bases, with 4 bases left between them. The CDR3 bases are TGTGCCAGCAGCTTGGACAGCTATGGCTACACCTTC. This translates into CASSLDSYGYTF.

This chain connects TRBV12-3 or TRBV12-4 to TRBJ1-3; no clear D. The V end was cut by 5 bases, the J end by 7 bases, with 9 bases between. The CDR3 contains 12 residues. The CDR3 DNA reads TGTGCCAGCAGTCCTTATCGGAACACCATATATTTT. It specifies CASSPYRNTIYF.

The chain combines TRBV6-4 with TRBJ2-2, with 8 positions matching TRBD1. Trimming cost V 3 bases and J 5 bases; bases outside gene matches: 8. CDR3 length: 16 residues. Germline CDR1 is MRHNA and CDR2 is SNTAGT. DNA of the CDR3: TGTGCCAGCAGTGATCAAGGACAGGGTAGGACCGGGGAGCTGTTTTTT. It translates to CASSDQGQGRTGELFF.

The chain combines TRBV27 with TRBJ2-1, with D possibly being TRBD2 (6 bases). The germline V and J ends were trimmed by 2 bases and 2 bases, with 7 bases remaining between them. The CDR3 has 14 residues. Germline V gene sequence: CDR1 MNHEY, CDR2 SMNVEV (reference sequence). CDR3 sequence reads: CASSLAGTYNEQFF. The CDR3 DNA reads TGTGCCAGCAGTTTAGCGGGAACCTACAATGAGCAGTTCTTC.

The gene calls are TRBV16 and TRBJ2-2, with D maybe TRBD1 (5 bases). CDR3 size: 16 residues. Germline V lookup: CDR1 KGHSY, CDR2 FQNENV. V was clipped by 1 base and J by 2 bases, with 11 bases between them. CDR3 sequence reads: CASSQLSGKNTGELFF. As DNA, the CDR3 is TGTGCCAGCAGCCAATTATCAGGGAAAAACACCGGGGAGCTGTTTTTT.

The chain uses TRBV6-2 or TRBV6-3 and TRBJ2-3; TRBD1 agrees at 10 bases. V trimming: 5 bases; J trimming: 2 bases; junction bases outside the gene matches: 7. The CDR3 sequence is 16 residues long. CDR1 is MNHEY, CDR2 SVGEGT, per germline. The CDR3 DNA reads as TGTGCCAGCAGTCGAAAGACAGGGGGCTACACAGATACGCAGTATTTT. This translates into CASSRKTGGYTDTQYF.

The chain carries TRBV24-1 and TRBJ2-7; 10 nucleotides align to TRBD2. Trimming cost V 3 bases and J 4 bases; bases outside gene matches: 20. The CDR3 extends over 20 amino acids. CDR1 KGHDR and CDR2 SFDVKD come from the germline V gene. CDR3 DNA: TGTGCCACCAGTGATCCTAGCGGGAGCTCAGTTACCCAGAAAGGGTACGAGCAGTACTTC. This sequence encodes CATSDPSGSSVTQKGYEQYF.

V gene TRBV4-1 combines with J gene TRBJ2-5; TRBD2 matches at 12 bases. Germline V CDR1 and CDR2: MGHRA, YSYEKL. The CDR3 has 15 amino acids. With 4 bases clipped from V and 4 bases from J, the junction kept 4 bases outside the gene matches. DNA for the CDR3: TGCGCCAGCAGCCTGGTGACTAGCGGGAGAGAGACCCAGTACTTC. Protein product: CASSLVTSGRETQYF.

A single count supports this clone. The chain joins TRBV11-2 to TRBJ2-5; TRBD1 agrees at 9 bases. The V gene's germline CDR1 is SGHAT and CDR2 FQNNGV. This CDR3 spans 15 amino acids. V lost 1 base, J lost 5 bases, and 5 bases stayed unmatched. The CDR3 loop reads CASSLVRTGEETQYF. In DNA, the CDR3 is TGTGCCAGCAGCTTAGTGCGGACAGGGGAGGAGACCCAGTACTTC. The whole variable domain, remainder taken from reference TRBV11-2 and TRBJ2-5, is EAGVAQSPRYKIIEKRQSVAFWCNPISGHATLYWYQQILGQGPKLLIQFQNNGVVDDSQLPKDRFSAERLKGVDSTLKIQPAKLEDSAVYLCASSLVRTGEETQYFGPGTRLLVL.

The chain has TRBV12-3 or TRBV12-4 and TRBJ2-7; 7 nucleotides align to TRBD1. With 7 bases clipped from V and 3 bases from J, the junction kept 3 bases outside the gene matches. The CDR3 runs to 12 residues. The CDR3 is CASTSGGYEQYF. The CDR3 nucleotides are TGTGCCAGCACGTCAGGGGGCTACGAGCAGTACTTC.

The rearrangement joins TRBV9 to TRBJ1-1, with 8 bases fitting TRBD1. The V segment lost 2 bases and the J segment 4 bases; nucleotides outside the gene matches: 1. This CDR3 has 13 residues. Germline V lookup: CDR1 SGDLS, CDR2 YYNGEE. The CDR3 loop is CASSVGTGTEAFF. The CDR3 nucleotides read TGTGCCAGCAGCGTCGGGACAGGCACTGAAGCTTTCTTT.

The genes are TRBV4-1 and TRBJ2-7; D might be TRBD1 (6 bases). The ends were cut back, 3 bases at V and 0 bases at J, with 9 bases in the middle. Germline CDR1 reads MGHRA; CDR2 reads YSYEKL. This CDR3 region has 14 residues. The chain's CDR3 is CASSQGASSYEQYF. The CDR3 DNA reads TGCGCCAGCAGCCAGGGGGCCAGCTCCTACGAGCAGTACTTC.

This clone turned up a few times. V and J are TRBV28 and TRBJ1-3; D call uncertain. V was cut by 2 bases and J by 0 bases, with 5 bases left in between. This CDR3 is built from 14 residues. Germline V gives CDR1 MDHEN, CDR2 SYDVKM. CDR3 amino acids: CASSLLVSGNTIYF. In DNA form, the CDR3 reads TGTGCCAGCAGTTTACTCGTCTCTGGAAACACCATATATTTT.

The chain has TRBV7-2 and TRBJ2-2, with 7 bases matching TRBD2. The V gene end was trimmed by 3 bases and the J gene end by 2 bases; junction bases not matched to a gene: 6. The length of the CDR3 is 16 residues. Germline-derived CDR1 and CDR2 are SGHTA and FQGNSA. The CDR3 spells CASSFEPSGNTGELFF. As DNA, the CDR3 is TGTGCCAGCAGCTTTGAGCCTAGCGGAAACACCGGGGAGCTGTTTTTT.

The rearrangement uses TRBV5-1 and TRBJ1-2, with 7 bases fitting TRBD1. CDR1 is SGHRS and CDR2 is YFSETQ in the germline V gene. The CDR3 runs 16 residues. J was trimmed by 6 bases and V by 0 bases; bases with no gene match: 11. CDR3 coding DNA: TGCGCCAGCAGCTTGGCCGCGAGGCAGGGGGGCGATGGCTACACCTTC. Its protein is CASSLAARQGGDGYTF.